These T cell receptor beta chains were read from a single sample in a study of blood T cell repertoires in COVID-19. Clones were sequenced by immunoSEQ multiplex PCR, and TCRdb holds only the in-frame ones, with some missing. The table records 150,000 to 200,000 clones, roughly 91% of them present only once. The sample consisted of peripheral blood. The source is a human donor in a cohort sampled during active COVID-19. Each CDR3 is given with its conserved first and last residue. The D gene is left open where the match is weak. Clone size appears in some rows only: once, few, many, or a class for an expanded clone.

cdr3_nt: TGTGCCAGCAGCAGTCAGGCGGGTAACTATGGCTACACCTTC
cdr3_aa: CASSSQAGNYGYTF
j_call: TRBJ1-2
v_call: TRBV9
clone_size: once
d_call: -

cdr3_nt: TGCGCCAGCAGCCTAACTGTCGGAGCTACCGGGGAGCTGTTTTTT
cdr3_aa: CASSLTVGATGELFF
j_call: TRBJ2-2
v_call: TRBV5-1
clone_size: -
d_call: -

cdr3_nt: TGTGCCAGCAGCCGCCGACCGGACAGGACGTACAATGAGCAGTTCTTC
cdr3_aa: CASSRRPDRTYNEQFF
j_call: TRBJ2-1
v_call: TRBV3-1/TRBV3-2
clone_size: -
d_call: TRBD1

cdr3_nt: TGTGCCAGCAGTTACGGGGGGGGCACTGAAGCTTTCTTT
cdr3_aa: CASSYGGGTEAFF
j_call: TRBJ1-1
v_call: TRBV6-6
clone_size: -
d_call: -

cdr3_nt: TGTGCCATCAGTGACAGTCCTAGCACAGATACGCAGTATTTT
cdr3_aa: CAISDSPSTDTQYF
j_call: TRBJ2-3
v_call: TRBV10-3
clone_size: -
d_call: -

cdr3_nt: TGTGCCAGCACCTCGGGACAGATGAACACTGAAGCTTTCTTT
cdr3_aa: CASTSGQMNTEAFF
j_call: TRBJ1-1
v_call: TRBV6-5
clone_size: -
d_call: TRBD1

cdr3_nt: TGTGCCAGCAGTGACCCCCCGGGGAGGGCCAACTACGAGCAGTACTTC
cdr3_aa: CASSDPPGRANYEQYF
j_call: TRBJ2-7
v_call: TRBV6-2/TRBV6-3
clone_size: -
d_call: TRBD2

cdr3_nt: TGTGCCAGCAGCCATTCCCGCGGGAGGGCCGCGAATGAGCAGTTCTTC
cdr3_aa: CASSHSRGRAANEQFF
j_call: TRBJ2-1
v_call: TRBV3-1/TRBV3-2
clone_size: -
d_call: TRBD2

cdr3_nt: TGTGCCACCAGCAGAGGGGGTAGCGGGAACCAAGAGACCCAGTACTTC
cdr3_aa: CATSRGGSGNQETQYF
j_call: TRBJ2-5
v_call: TRBV15
clone_size: once
d_call: TRBD2

cdr3_nt: TGTGCCAGCAGTCATCTGACAGGGGGTCGCAATGAGCAGTTCTTC
cdr3_aa: CASSHLTGGRNEQFF
j_call: TRBJ2-1
v_call: TRBV27
clone_size: -
d_call: TRBD1

cdr3_nt: TGTGCCACCAGTGATTTGGGGGGAGGGGGTGGCACAGATACGCAGTATTTT
cdr3_aa: CATSDLGGGGGTDTQYF
j_call: TRBJ2-3
v_call: TRBV24-1
clone_size: -
d_call: -

cdr3_nt: TGTGCCAGCAGCCCCACAGGGGGGAAGGCTGAAGCTTTCTTT
cdr3_aa: CASSPTGGKAEAFF
j_call: TRBJ1-1
v_call: TRBV3-1/TRBV3-2
clone_size: -
d_call: TRBD1

cdr3_nt: TGTGCCAGCAGTAGGGGCCAAGTGGGGAACACTGAAGCTTTCTTT
cdr3_aa: CASSRGQVGNTEAFF
j_call: TRBJ1-1
v_call: TRBV7-9
clone_size: -
d_call: -

cdr3_nt: TGCGCCAGCAGCCAAATGAGCTCCTACGAGCAGTACTTC
cdr3_aa: CASSQMSSYEQYF
j_call: TRBJ2-7
v_call: TRBV4-3
clone_size: -
d_call: -

cdr3_nt: TGTGCCAGCAGGGCAGCCGACTGGACTGAAGCTTTCTTT
cdr3_aa: CASRAADWTEAFF
j_call: TRBJ1-1
v_call: TRBV28
clone_size: -
d_call: -

cdr3_nt: TGTGCCAGCTCACCAGAGCGGATAGCGGGAAGCACAGATACGCAGTATTTT
cdr3_aa: CASSPERIAGSTDTQYF
j_call: TRBJ2-3
v_call: TRBV18
clone_size: few
d_call: TRBD2

cdr3_nt: TGCGCCAGCAGCTTGGCGACAGGGGGCGCTTACAATGAGCAGTTCTTC
cdr3_aa: CASSLATGGAYNEQFF
j_call: TRBJ2-1
v_call: TRBV5-1
clone_size: -
d_call: TRBD1

cdr3_nt: TGTGCCAGCACCAATTGGGGCCTACCCTCCACAGATACGCAGTATTTT
cdr3_aa: CASTNWGLPSTDTQYF
j_call: TRBJ2-3
v_call: TRBV5-5
clone_size: -
d_call: -

cdr3_nt: TGCGCCAGCAGCTTGGGGCAGGAACACAATGAGCAGTTCTTC
cdr3_aa: CASSLGQEHNEQFF
j_call: TRBJ2-1
v_call: TRBV5-1
clone_size: -
d_call: -

cdr3_nt: TGTGCCAGCAGCCCTCACGGACTAGCGGGGATCGAGCAGTACTTC
cdr3_aa: CASSPHGLAGIEQYF
j_call: TRBJ2-7
v_call: TRBV3-1/TRBV3-2
clone_size: -
d_call: TRBD2

cdr3_nt: TGCGCCAGCAGCCGAGGCCATACGCAGTATTTT
cdr3_aa: CASSRGHTQYF
j_call: TRBJ2-3
v_call: TRBV4-3
clone_size: -
d_call: -

cdr3_nt: TGTGCCAGCCTTCCGCTAGCGAAAGGCACAGATACGCAGTATTTT
cdr3_aa: CASLPLAKGTDTQYF
j_call: TRBJ2-3
v_call: TRBV2
clone_size: -
d_call: -

cdr3_nt: TGTGCCAGCAGTTACTCGATTACTAGCGGACTAATCGCCACCGGGGAGCTGTTTTTT
cdr3_aa: CASSYSITSGLIATGELFF
j_call: TRBJ2-2
v_call: TRBV6-2/TRBV6-3
clone_size: -
d_call: TRBD2

cdr3_nt: TGTGCCACCAGCGGAAGAGGTGACAGGGGGGAGACCCAGTACTTC
cdr3_aa: CATSGRGDRGETQYF
j_call: TRBJ2-5
v_call: TRBV15
clone_size: -
d_call: TRBD1

cdr3_nt: TGCGCCAGCAGCTTGGGGGACACAGGGATCTATGGCTACACCTTC
cdr3_aa: CASSLGDTGIYGYTF
j_call: TRBJ1-2
v_call: TRBV5-1
clone_size: -
d_call: -

cdr3_nt: TGTGCCAGCAGCCAGGACAGGGGGAAGAACACTGAAGCTTTCTTT
cdr3_aa: CASSQDRGKNTEAFF
j_call: TRBJ1-1
v_call: TRBV11-1
clone_size: -
d_call: TRBD1